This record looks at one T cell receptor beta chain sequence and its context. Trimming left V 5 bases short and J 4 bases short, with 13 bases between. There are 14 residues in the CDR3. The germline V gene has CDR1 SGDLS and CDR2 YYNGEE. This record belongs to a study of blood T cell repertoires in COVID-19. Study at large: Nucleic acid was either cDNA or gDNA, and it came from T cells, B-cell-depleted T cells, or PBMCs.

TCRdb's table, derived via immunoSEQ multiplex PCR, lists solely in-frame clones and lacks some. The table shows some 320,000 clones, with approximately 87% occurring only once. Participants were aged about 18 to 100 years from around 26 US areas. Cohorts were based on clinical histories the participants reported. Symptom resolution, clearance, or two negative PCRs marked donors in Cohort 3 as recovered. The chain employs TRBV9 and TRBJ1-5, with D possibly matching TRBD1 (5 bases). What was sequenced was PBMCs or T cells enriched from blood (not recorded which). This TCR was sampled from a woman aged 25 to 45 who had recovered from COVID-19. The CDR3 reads CASSTTDSNQPQHF. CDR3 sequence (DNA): TGTGCCAGCAGTACCACCGACAGTAATCAGCCCCAGCATTTT.